The clone carrying this TCR beta chain was counted between two and nine times. V was cut by 2 bases and J by 4 bases, with 5 bases left in between. Germline V CDR1 and CDR2: SGHDN, FVKESK. CDR3 length: 12 amino acids. Time point defined: pre-sensitization, week 0. Noted treatment: therapeutic diphenylcyclopropenone sensitization with weekly scalp DPC. The data derive from a study of human T cells and chemical hapten exposure. TCRdb itself ran the RACE reads through MiXCR, one entry per CDR3 protein. The data show 120,000 or so distinct CDR3 sequences, about 13% seen once. V gene TRBV14 combines with J gene TRBJ1-1; D is unresolved. The sequence came from a woman aged 18-30 years with alopecia areata. Some clones in this sample may be carry-over from other donors' samples. Sequencing used whole blood, obtained in connection with sensitization to the hapten diphenylcyclopropenone (DPC). The CDR3 reads CASSQLPTEAFF. The CDR3 DNA reads TGTGCCAGCAGCCAACTCCCCACTGAAGCTTTCTTT.